Below, 13 T cell receptor beta chains from the same sample are listed, as sequenced in a study of blood T cell repertoires in COVID-19. Produced via immunoSEQ multiplex PCR; TCRdb's table is partial and in-frame only. The sample has tens of thousands of clones, 88% seen once. Sequencing was done on a sample of peripheral blood. The receptors come from a man in his fifties or sixties with acute or convalescent COVID-19.

The rearrangement joins TRBV6-2 or TRBV6-3 to TRBJ1-5, with 9 bases matching TRBD1. The CDR3 has 14 amino acids. From germline, CDR1 is MNHEY and CDR2 SVGEGT. Trimming took 5 bases from V and 5 from J; bases not matched to a gene: 4. The CDR3 loop is CASSQGQGDQPQHF. CDR3 DNA: TGTGCCAGCAGTCAGGGACAGGGCGATCAGCCCCAGCATTTT.

V usage is TRBV7-2 and J usage is TRBJ2-5, with 15 nucleotides matching TRBD2. This CDR3 spans 16 amino acids. V was clipped by 3 bases and J by 5 bases; unmatched bases: 4. In germline, CDR1 is SGHTA, CDR2 FQGNSA. The CDR3 coding sequence is TGTGCCAGCAGCTTCCGGACTAGCGGGAGGGCCGAGACCCAGTACTTC. This codes for CASSFRTSGRAETQYF.

The chain recombines TRBV5-1 with TRBJ2-5, with D uncertain. The CDR3 loop spans 16 amino acids. The ends were cut back, 1 base at V and 4 bases at J, with 17 bases in the middle. Germline loops: CDR1 SGHRS, CDR2 YFSETQ. CDR3 sequence (DNA): TGCGCCAGCAGCTTGACTATAGTTGAGACGGGAGAGACCCAGTACTTC. This sequence encodes CASSLTIVETGETQYF.

V and J are TRBV2 and TRBJ2-2; 8 bases are a match to TRBD1. CDR1 is SNHLY and CDR2 is FYNNEI in the germline V gene. The CDR3 totals 15 residues. The V and J ends lost 5 bases and 5 bases, in that order; junction bases with no gene match: 7. The CDR3: CASSLGQGKTGELFF. The CDR3 DNA is TGTGCCAGCAGTTTAGGACAGGGAAAAACCGGGGAGCTGTTTTTT.

V gene TRBV4-1 combines with J gene TRBJ2-3; a possible D gene is TRBD2 (6 bases). Trimming removed 4 bases from V and 5 bases from J, with 13 bases in between. The CDR3 runs to 14 residues. The germline CDR1 and CDR2 sequences are MGHRA and YSYEKL. The CDR3 nucleotides are TGCGCCAGCAGCCGGGACTCGCCAGGAGATACGCAGTATTTT. It specifies CASSRDSPGDTQYF.

This rearrangement joins TRBV5-1 to TRBJ1-4; 7 bases fit TRBD1. The CDR3 contains 15 residues. V dropped 4 bases and J dropped 5; count of bases not matched to a gene: 8. From germline, CDR1 is SGHRS and CDR2 YFSETQ. CDR3 loop: CASSMTGTENEKLFF. The CDR3 DNA reads TGCGCCAGCAGCATGACCGGGACAGAAAATGAAAAACTGTTTTTT.

V gene TRBV6-1 combines with J gene TRBJ2-7, with 14 bases fitting TRBD2. The CDR3 consists of 17 residues. The germline CDR1 and CDR2 sequences are MNHNS and SASEGT. Losses at the gene ends were 3 bases for V and 7 bases for J; bases not matched to a gene: 11. The CDR3 DNA reads TGTGCCAGCAGTGACCTGACTAGCGGGAGGGCCCAAGGTGAGCAGTACTTC. Translated, it gives CASSDLTSGRAQGEQYF.

CDR3 bases: TGTGCCAGCAGCCTCGGGCGGCGGGGCTATGGCTACACCTTC. It codes for CASSLGRRGYGYTF. This chain connects TRBV3-1 (or the pseudogene TRBV3-2) to TRBJ1-2; D not resolved. V gave up 4 bases and J gave up 4 bases, with 13 bases separating them. This CDR3 region has 14 residues. Per germline, CDR1 LGHDT and CDR2 YNNKEL (reference sequence).

V gene TRBV11-2 combines with J gene TRBJ2-1; the match to TRBD2 covers 7 bases. The V segment lost 2 bases and the J segment 6 bases; nucleotides outside the gene matches: 7. Germline CDR1 reads SGHAT; CDR2 reads FQNNGV. The CDR3 loop spans 15 amino acids. In DNA form, the CDR3 reads TGTGCCAGCAGCTTAAGGCTAGCGGCCACCAATGAGCAGTTCTTC. Encoded protein: CASSLRLAATNEQFF.

The chain employs TRBV7-2 and TRBJ2-3; 15 bases line up with TRBD2. This CDR3 region has 17 residues. Germline V lookup: CDR1 SGHTA, CDR2 FQGNSA. V lost 4 bases, J lost 5 bases, and 7 bases stayed unmatched. The CDR3 is CASSYRGLAGGLDTQYF. The CDR3 DNA is TGTGCCAGCAGCTATAGGGGACTAGCGGGAGGCCTAGATACGCAGTATTTT.

Turning to this clone: The germline gene is not matched at one end of the junction; a read error may be the cause. The chain combines TRBV5-5 with TRBJ2-1; no clear D. The CDR3 is 13 amino acids. Germline loops: CDR1 SGHKS, CDR2 YYEKEE (reference sequence). CDR3 DNA: TGTGCCAGCAGCTTGCTGTCCTCCAATGAGCAGTTCTTC. Amino acids: CASSLLSSNEQFF.

V and J are TRBV6-6 and TRBJ1-4; 11 bases are shared with TRBD1. V shed 2 bases, J shed 8 bases, and the junction held 7 bases outside the gene matches. Germline V CDR1 and CDR2: MNHNY, SVGAGI (reference sequence). The CDR3 has 16 amino acids. The CDR3 DNA follows: TGTGCCAGCAGTTACCCTCCGGGACAGGGGGGAGAAAAACTGTTTTTT. This sequence encodes CASSYPPGQGGEKLFF.

The chain combines TRBV12-2 with TRBJ2-7; the D call of TRBD2 is as the table states it, not checked on the DNA. TRBV12-2 corresponds to a pseudogene. There are 15 residues in the CDR3. The CDR3: CASRLPRGGPYEQYF. CDR3 coding DNA: TGTGCAAGTCGCTTACCTCGGGGGGGGCCCTACGAGCAGTACTTC.